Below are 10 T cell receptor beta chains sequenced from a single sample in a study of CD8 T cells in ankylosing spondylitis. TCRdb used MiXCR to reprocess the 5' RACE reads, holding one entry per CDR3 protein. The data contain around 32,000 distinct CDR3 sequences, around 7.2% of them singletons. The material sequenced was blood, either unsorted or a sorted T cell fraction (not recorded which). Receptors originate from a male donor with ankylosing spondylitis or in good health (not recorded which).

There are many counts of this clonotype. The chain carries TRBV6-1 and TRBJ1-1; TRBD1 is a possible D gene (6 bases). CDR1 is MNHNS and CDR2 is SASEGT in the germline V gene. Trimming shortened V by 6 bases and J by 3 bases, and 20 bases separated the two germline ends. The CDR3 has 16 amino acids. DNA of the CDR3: TGTGCCAGCAGCCTCGGGCGGACAGATGTGGACACTGAAGCTTTCTTT. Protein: CASSLGRTDVDTEAFF.

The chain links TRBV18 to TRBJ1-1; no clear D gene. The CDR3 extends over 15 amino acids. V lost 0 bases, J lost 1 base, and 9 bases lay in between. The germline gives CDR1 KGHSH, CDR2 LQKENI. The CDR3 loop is CASSPPRSRNTEAFF. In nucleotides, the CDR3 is TGTGCCAGCTCACCACCAAGGTCGAGGAACACTGAAGCTTTCTTT. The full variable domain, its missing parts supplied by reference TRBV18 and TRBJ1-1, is NAGVMQNPRHLVRRRGQEARLRCSPMKGHSHVYWYRQLPEEGLKFMVYLQKENIIDESGMPKERFSAEFPKEGPSILRIQQVVRGDSAAYFCASSPPRSRNTEAFFGQGTRLTVV.

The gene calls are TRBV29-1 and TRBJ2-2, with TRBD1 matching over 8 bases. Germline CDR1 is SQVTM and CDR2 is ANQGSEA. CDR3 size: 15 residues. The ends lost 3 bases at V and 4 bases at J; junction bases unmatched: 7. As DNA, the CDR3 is TGCAGCGTTGAGAGACAGGGGAAAGGCACCGGGGAGCTGTTTTTT. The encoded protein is CSVERQGKGTGELFF.

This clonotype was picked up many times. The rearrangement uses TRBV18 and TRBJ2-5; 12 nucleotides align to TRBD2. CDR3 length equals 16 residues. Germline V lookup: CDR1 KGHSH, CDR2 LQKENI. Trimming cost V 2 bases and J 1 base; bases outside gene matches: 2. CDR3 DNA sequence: TGTGCCAGCTCACCATGGACTAGCGGGATCCAAGAGACCCAGTACTTC. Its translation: CASSPWTSGIQETQYF.

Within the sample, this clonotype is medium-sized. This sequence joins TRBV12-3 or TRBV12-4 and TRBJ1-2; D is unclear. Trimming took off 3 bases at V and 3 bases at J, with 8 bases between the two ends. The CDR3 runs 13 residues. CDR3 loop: CASSLKADYGYTF. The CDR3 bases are TGTGCCAGCAGTTTGAAGGCAGACTATGGCTACACCTTC.

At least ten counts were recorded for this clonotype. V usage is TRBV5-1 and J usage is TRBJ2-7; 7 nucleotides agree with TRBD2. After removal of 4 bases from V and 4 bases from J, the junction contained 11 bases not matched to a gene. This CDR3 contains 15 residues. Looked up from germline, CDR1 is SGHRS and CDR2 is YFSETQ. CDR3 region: CASSLGGSWSYEQYF. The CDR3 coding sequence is TGCGCCAGCAGCCTGGGAGGGAGTTGGAGTTACGAGCAGTACTTC. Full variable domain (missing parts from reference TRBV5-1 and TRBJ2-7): KAGVTQTPRYLIKTRGQQVTLSCSPISGHRSVSWYQQTPGQGLQFLFEYFSETQRNKGNFPGRFSGRQFSNSRSEMNVSTLELGDSALYLCASSLGGSWSYEQYFGPGTRLTVT.

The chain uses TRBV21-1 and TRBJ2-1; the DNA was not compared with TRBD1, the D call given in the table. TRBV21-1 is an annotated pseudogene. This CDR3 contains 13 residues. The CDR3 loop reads CASSMTGAGEQFF. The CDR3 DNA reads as TGTGCCAGCAGCATGACAGGGGCAGGTGAGCAGTTCTTC.

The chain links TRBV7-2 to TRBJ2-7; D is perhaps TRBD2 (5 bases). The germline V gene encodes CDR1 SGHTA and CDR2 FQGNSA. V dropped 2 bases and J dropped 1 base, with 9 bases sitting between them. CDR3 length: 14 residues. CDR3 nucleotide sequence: TGTGCCAGCAGCTTAACGAGGGCGTCCTACGAGCAGTACTTC. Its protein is CASSLTRASYEQYF.

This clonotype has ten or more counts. CDR3 protein: CASSIGGNTGELFF. The CDR3 region has the DNA TGCGCCAGCAGCATTGGAGGGAACACCGGGGAGCTGTTTTTT. The rearrangement joins TRBV5-1 to TRBJ2-2; perhaps TRBD2 as D (5 bases). Trimming stripped 4 bases from V and 1 base from J, with 8 bases between. Germline V CDR1 and CDR2: SGHRS, YFSETQ. CDR3 length: 14 amino acids.

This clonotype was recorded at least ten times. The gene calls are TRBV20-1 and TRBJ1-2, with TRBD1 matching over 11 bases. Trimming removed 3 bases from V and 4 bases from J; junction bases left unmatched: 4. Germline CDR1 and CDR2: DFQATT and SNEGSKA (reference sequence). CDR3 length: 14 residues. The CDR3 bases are TGCAGTGCTAGCCAGGGACAGGGGGTCTATGGCTACACCTTC. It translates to CSASQGQGVYGYTF.